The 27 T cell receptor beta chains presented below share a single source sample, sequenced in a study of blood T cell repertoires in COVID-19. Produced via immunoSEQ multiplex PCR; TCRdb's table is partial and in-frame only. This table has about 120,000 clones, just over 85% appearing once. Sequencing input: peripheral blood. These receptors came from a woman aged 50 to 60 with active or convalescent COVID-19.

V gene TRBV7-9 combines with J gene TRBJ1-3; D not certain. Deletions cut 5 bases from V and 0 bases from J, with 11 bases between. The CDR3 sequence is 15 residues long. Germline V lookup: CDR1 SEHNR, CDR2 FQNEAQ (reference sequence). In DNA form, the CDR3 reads TGTGCCAGCAGCGAACAGACCCACTCTGGAAACACCATATATTTT. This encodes CASSEQTHSGNTIYF.

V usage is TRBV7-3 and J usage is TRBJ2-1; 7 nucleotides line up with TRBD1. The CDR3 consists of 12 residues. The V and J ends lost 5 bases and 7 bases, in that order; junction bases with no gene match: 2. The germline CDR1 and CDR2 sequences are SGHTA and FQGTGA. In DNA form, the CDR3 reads TGTGCCAGCAGCGCACAGGGGAATGAGCAGTTCTTC. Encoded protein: CASSAQGNEQFF.

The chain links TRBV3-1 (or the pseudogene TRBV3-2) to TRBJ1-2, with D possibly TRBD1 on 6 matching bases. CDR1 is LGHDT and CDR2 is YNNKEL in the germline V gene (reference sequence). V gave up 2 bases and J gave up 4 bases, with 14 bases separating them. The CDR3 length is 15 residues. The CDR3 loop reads CASSQTGFGSYGYTF. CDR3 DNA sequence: TGTGCCAGCAGCCAAACAGGGTTTGGTTCCTATGGCTACACCTTC.

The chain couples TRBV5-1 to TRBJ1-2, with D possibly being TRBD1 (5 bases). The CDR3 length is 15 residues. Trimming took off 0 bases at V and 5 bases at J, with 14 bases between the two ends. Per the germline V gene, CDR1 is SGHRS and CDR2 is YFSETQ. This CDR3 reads CASSLATVGAYGYTF. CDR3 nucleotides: TGCGCCAGCAGCTTGGCCACGGTTGGGGCTTATGGCTACACCTTC.

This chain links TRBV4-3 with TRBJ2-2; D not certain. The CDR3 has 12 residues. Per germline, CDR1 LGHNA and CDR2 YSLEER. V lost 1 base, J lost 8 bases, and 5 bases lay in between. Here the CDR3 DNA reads TGCGCCAGCAGCCAAGTGAGGGGGGAGCTGTTTTTT. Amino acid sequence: CASSQVRGELFF.

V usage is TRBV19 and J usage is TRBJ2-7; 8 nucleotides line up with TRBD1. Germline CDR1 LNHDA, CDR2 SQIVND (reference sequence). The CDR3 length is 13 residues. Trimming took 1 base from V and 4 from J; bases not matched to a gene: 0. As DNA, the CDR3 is TGTGCCAGTAGTATAGGACAGGGGTACGAGCAGTACTTC. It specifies CASSIGQGYEQYF.

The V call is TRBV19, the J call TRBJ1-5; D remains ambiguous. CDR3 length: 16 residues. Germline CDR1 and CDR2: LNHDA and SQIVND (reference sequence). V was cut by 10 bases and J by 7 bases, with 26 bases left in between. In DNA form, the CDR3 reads TGTGCCATTACGCCATCGGAGGTGAGGGTTTTGCAGCCCCAGCATTTT. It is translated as CAITPSEVRVLQPQHF.

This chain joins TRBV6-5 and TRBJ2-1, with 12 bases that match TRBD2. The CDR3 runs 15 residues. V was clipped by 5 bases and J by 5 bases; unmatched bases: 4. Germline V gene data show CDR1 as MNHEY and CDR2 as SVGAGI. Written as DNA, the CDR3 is TGTGCCAGCAGTCTAGCGGGAGGGCCACACAATGAGCAGTTCTTC. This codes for CASSLAGGPHNEQFF.

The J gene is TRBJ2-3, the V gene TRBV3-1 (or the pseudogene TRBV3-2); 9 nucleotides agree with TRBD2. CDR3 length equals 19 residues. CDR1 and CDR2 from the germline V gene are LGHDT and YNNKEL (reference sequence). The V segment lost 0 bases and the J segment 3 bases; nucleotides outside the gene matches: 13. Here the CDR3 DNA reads TGTGCCAGCAGCCAAGATCGCGTTAGCGGGAGACCTCAGACAGATACGCAGTATTTT. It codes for CASSQDRVSGRPQTDTQYF.

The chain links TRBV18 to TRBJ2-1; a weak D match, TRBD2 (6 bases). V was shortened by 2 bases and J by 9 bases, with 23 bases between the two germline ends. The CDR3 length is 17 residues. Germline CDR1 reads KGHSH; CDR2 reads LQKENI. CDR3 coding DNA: TGTGCCAGCTCACCAACACCTAGCGAACGGGGCCTAGGTGAGCAGTTCTTC. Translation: CASSPTPSERGLGEQFF.

CDR3 sequence: CASSAQDRVWNTGELFF. In DNA, the CDR3 is TGTGCCAGCAGCGCCCAGGACAGGGTATGGAACACCGGGGAGCTGTTTTTT. V is TRBV9 and J is TRBJ2-2; 8 bases match TRBD1. V lost 3 bases and J lost 1; bases outside the gene matches: 8. In germline, CDR1 is SGDLS, CDR2 YYNGEE. This CDR3 comprises 17 residues. Full variable domain (outside the CDR3, taken from reference TRBV9 and TRBJ2-2): DSGVTQTPKHLITATGQRVTLRCSPRSGDLSVYWYQQSLDQGLQFLIQYYNGEERAKGNILERFSAQQFPDLHSELNLSSLELGDSALYFCASSAQDRVWNTGELFFGEGSRLTVL.

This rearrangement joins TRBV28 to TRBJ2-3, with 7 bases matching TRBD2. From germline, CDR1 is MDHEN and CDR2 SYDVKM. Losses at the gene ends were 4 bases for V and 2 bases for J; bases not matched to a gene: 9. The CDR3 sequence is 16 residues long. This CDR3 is CASSSPAGVSTDTQYF. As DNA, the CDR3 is TGTGCCAGCAGTTCCCCGGCGGGGGTATCCACAGATACGCAGTATTTT.

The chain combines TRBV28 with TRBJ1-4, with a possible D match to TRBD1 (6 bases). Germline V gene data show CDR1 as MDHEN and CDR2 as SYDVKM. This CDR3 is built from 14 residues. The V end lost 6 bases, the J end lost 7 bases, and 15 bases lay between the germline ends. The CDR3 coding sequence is TGTGCCAGCAGGCCCCCCACAGGGCGTGAAAAACTGTTTTTT. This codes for CASRPPTGREKLFF. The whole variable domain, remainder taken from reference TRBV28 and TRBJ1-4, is DVKVTQSSRYLVKRTGEKVFLECVQDMDHENMFWYRQDPGLGLRLIYFSYDVKMKEKGDIPEGYSVSREKKERFSLILESASTNQTSMYLCASRPPTGREKLFFGSGTQLSVL.

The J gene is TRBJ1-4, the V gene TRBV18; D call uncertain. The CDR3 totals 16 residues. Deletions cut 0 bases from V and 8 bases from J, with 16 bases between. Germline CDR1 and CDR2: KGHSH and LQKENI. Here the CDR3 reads CASSPPTIQPGEKLFF. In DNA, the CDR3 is TGTGCCAGCTCACCACCGACGATACAGCCTGGGGAAAAACTGTTTTTT.

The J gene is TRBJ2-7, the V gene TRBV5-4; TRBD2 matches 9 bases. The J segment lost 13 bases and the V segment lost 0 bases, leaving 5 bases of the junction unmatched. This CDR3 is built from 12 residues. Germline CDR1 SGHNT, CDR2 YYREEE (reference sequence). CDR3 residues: CASSLDSGSCYF. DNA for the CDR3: TGTGCCAGCAGCTTGGATAGCGGGAGTTGCTACTTC.

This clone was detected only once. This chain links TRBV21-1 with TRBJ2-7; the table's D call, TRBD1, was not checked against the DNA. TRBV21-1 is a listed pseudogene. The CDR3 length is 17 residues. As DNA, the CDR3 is TGTGCCAGCAGCGGGCAGAGAAGGGGGTTCAGCTCCTACGAGCAGTACTTC. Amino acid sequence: CASSGQRRGFSSYEQYF.

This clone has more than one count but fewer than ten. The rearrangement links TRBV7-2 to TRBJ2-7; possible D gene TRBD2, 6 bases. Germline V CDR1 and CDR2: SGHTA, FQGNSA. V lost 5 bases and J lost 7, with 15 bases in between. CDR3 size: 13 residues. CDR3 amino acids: CASSLTSGAEQYF. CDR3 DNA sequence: TGTGCCAGCAGCCTGACTAGTGGGGCTGAGCAGTACTTC.

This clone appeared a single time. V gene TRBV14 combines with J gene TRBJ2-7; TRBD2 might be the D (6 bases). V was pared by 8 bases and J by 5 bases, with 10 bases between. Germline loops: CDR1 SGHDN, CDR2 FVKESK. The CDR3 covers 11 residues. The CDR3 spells CASAGYHEQYF. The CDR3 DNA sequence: TGTGCCAGCGCGGGGTACCACGAGCAGTACTTC.

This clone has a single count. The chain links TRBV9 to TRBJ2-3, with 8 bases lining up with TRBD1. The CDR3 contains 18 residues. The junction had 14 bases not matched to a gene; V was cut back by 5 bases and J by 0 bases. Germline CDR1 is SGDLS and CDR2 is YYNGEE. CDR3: CASSKGWDRRSSTDTQYF. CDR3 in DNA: TGTGCCAGCAGTAAAGGATGGGACAGGAGATCTAGCACAGATACGCAGTATTTT.

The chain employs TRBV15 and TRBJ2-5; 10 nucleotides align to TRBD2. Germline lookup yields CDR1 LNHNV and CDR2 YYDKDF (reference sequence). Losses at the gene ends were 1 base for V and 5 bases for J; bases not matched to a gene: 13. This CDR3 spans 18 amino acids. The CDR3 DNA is TGTGCCACCAGCAGAGGAGGCGCGCTAGCGGGAGCACCGGAGACCCAGTACTTC. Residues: CATSRGGALAGAPETQYF.

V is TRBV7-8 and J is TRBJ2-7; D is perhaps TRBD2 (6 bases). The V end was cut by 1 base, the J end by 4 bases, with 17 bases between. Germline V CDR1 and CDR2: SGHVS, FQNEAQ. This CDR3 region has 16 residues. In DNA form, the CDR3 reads TGTGCCAGCAGCTTAGTGCCCAGGGACTTTGGGTACGAGCAGTACTTC. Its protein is CASSLVPRDFGYEQYF.

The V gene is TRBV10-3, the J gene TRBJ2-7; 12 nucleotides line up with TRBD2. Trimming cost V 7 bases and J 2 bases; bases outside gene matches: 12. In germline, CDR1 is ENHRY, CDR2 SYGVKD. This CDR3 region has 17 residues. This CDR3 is CAITRTSGKPGAYEQYF. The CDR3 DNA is TGTGCCATCACCCGGACTAGCGGGAAACCTGGGGCCTACGAGCAGTACTTC.

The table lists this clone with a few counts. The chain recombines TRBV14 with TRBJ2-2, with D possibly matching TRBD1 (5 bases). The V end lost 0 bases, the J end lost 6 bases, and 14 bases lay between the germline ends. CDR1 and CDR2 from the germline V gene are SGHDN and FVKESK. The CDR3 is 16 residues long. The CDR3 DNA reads TGTGCCAGCAGCCAAGATAGGAACAGGCCGGCCGGGGAGCTGTTTTTT. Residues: CASSQDRNRPAGELFF.

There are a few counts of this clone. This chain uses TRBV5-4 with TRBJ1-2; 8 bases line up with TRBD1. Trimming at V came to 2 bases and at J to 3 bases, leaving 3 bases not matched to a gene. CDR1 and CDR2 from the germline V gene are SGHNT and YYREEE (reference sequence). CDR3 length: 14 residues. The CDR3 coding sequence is TGTGCCAGCAGCTTTCAGGGGGCGGACTATGGCTACACCTTC. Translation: CASSFQGADYGYTF. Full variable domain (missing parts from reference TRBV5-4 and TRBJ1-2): ETGVTQSPTHLIKTRGQQVTLRCSSQSGHNTVSWYQQALGQGPQFIFQYYREEENGRGNFPPRFSGLQFPNYSSELNVNALELDDSALYLCASSFQGADYGYTFGSGTRLTVV.

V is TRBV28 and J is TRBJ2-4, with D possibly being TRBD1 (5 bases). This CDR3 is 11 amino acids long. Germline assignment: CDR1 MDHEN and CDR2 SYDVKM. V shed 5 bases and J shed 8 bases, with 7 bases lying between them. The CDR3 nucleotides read TGTGCCAGCAGTACAGGATACATTCAGTACTTC. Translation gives CASSTGYIQYF. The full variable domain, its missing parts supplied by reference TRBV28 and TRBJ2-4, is DVKVTQSSRYLVKRTGEKVFLECVQDMDHENMFWYRQDPGLGLRLIYFSYDVKMKEKGDIPEGYSVSREKKERFSLILESASTNQTSMYLCASSTGYIQYFGAGTRLSVL.

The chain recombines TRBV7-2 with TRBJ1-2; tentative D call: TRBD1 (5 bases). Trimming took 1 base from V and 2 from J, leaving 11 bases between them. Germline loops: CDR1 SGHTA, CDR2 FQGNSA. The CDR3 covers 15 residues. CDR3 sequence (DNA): TGTGCCAGCAGCTTAGGCCCAGGGCTCAACTATGGCTACACCTTC. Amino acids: CASSLGPGLNYGYTF.

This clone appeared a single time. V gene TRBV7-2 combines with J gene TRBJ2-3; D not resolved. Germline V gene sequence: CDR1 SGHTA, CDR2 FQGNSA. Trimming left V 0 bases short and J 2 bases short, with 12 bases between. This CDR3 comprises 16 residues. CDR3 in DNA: TGTGCCAGCAGCTTAGCCCCAGGAAGGCCCACAGATACGCAGTATTTT. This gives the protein CASSLAPGRPTDTQYF.